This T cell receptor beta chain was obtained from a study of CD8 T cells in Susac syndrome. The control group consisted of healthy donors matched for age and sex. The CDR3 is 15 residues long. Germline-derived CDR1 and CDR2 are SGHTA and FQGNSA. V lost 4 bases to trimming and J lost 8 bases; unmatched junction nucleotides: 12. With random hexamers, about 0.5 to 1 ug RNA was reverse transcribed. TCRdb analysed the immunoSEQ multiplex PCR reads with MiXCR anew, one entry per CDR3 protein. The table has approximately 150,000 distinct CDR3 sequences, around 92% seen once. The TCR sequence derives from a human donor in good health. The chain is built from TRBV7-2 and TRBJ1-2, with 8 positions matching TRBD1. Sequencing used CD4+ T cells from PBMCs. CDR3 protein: CASSSARTGREGYTF. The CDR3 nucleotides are TGTGCCAGCAGCTCAGCTAGGACAGGGCGGGAAGGCTACACCTTC.